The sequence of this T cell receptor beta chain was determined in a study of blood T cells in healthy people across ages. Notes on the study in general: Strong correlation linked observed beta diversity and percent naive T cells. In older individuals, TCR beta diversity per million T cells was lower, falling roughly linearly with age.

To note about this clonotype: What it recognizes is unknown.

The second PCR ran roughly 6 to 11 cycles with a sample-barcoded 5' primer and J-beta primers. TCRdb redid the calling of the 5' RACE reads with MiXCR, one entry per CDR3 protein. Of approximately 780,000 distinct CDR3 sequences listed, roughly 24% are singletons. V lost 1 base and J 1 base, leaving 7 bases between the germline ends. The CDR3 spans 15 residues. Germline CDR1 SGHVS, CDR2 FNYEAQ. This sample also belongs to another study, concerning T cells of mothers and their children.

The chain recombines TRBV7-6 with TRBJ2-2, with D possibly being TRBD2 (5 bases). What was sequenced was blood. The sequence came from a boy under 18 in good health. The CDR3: CASSLEAGNTGELFF. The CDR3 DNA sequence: TGTGCCAGCAGCTTAGAGGCGGGGAACACCGGGGAGCTGTTTTTT.